These 3 T cell receptor gamma chains share one sample of origin, sequenced in a study of Vδ1+ human thymocytes. Extracted RNA was reverse transcribed into cDNA. Pooled V-gene forward primers with one constant-region reverse primer generated the CDR3 amplicons by multiplex PCR. With CATT, TCRdb re-called clones from the multiplex PCR reads. This table holds approximately 25,000 gamma-chain clones, roughly 20% found once. Broader study findings: In the thymus, TRG and TRD repertoires looked highly polyclonal with Gaussian CDR3 lengths.

No antigen is known for these receptors. Sequencing input: Vdelta1+ gamma-delta thymocytes from the thymus. Subset in this sample: FACS-sorted CD3+ TCRalphabeta- TCRVdelta1+ TCRVdelta2- thymocytes. All receptors derive from a boy in the first two years of life who had congenital heart surgery.

J is TRGJP2 and V is TRGV2. The germline CDR1 and CDR2 sequences are EGSNGY and YDSYNSKV. With 0 bases clipped from V and 3 bases from J, the junction kept 7 bases outside the gene matches. The length of the CDR3 is 16 residues. CDR3 nucleotide sequence: TGTGCCACCTGGGACGGGCCTTGGGGTAGTGATTGGATCAAGACGTTT. This sequence encodes CATWDGPWGSDWIKTF.

This clone has just a few counts. The gene calls are TRGV4 and TRGJP2. V lost 3 bases and J lost 3; bases outside the gene matches: 4. The CDR3 contains 14 residues. Germline assignment: CDR1 EGSTGY and CDR2 YDSYTSSV. CDR3 coding DNA: TGTGCCACCTGGGATCTTGGTAGTGATTGGATCAAGACGTTT. Protein: CATWDLGSDWIKTF.

The genes are TRGV4 and TRGJP1. Germline V gene sequence: CDR1 EGSTGY, CDR2 YDSYTSSV. With V trimmed by 4 bases and J by 2 bases, 10 bases remained unmatched. The length of the CDR3 is 16 residues. CDR3 nucleotide sequence: TGTGCCACCTGGGACGGGCAAGAGACCACTGGTTGGTTCAAGATATTT. Protein: CATWDGQETTGWFKIF.